This section outlines one T cell receptor (beta chain) sequence together with its context. Its antigen target is currently unknown. Per-base qualities were not stored, and no clone one base away is much larger. The library was obtained by the immunoSEQ multiplex PCR assay. Held by TCRdb, this immuneACCESS table contains in-frame sequences only and omits some clones. Under half of the omission traces to an unresolved V gene where checked; the cause of the rest is unknown. The table for this sample lists tens of thousands of clones; around 90% of them were counted only once. The top ten hold approximately 8.3% of the sample. This sample was included in a study of T cell changes during pregnancy in multiple sclerosis (dated by TCRdb to the late 2010s). In the study overall: Changes in the T cell repertoire over the course of pregnancy were examined in this study in women with multiple sclerosis.

Sequences were derived from CD8+ T cells from peripheral blood mononuclear cells, sampled before pregnancy. The TCR comes from a female donor with multiple sclerosis, enrolled in a pregnancy study.

The nucleotide sequence is TGTGCCATCGCGAGGGAGCGGATCGATGAGCAGTTCTTC. This gives the protein CAIARERIDEQFF. The chain links TRBV10-3 with TRBJ2-1; TRBD2 is possibly the D segment (5 matching bases). The V and J ends are trimmed by 8 bases and 8 bases, leaving 16 bases between them. The germline V gene gives CDR1 as ENHRY and CDR2 as SYGVKD. The CDR3 goes from the cysteine to the phenylalanine over 13 residues. Here the CDR3 DNA is all that survives: 39 bases in frame from base 1.